This TCR beta chain was identified during a study of blood T cell repertoires in COVID-19 (TCRdb year 2020). In the study overall: Samples from collaborators originated in the United States, Italy and Spain and spanned both the acute and convalescent phases of COVID-19. The material from the prospective study consisted of cDNA or gDNA derived from T cells, B-cell-depleted T cells, or PBMCs. Deeply sampled blood TCRbeta repertoires from subjects exposed to, actively infected with, or recovered from COVID-19 were included in the dataset. The repertoires were made available in a free public database intended to serve as a resource for research on the immune response to SARS-CoV-2. Samples came from the ongoing ImmuneRACE study (first 160 participants) plus 1,254 subjects from 6 global collaborators. A de-identified subject ID, COVID-19 status, age in years and sex were almost always included in the sample metadata. Where HLA class I and class II types were available, the types were taken from metadata supplied by the sample provider, not from assay-based typing. The full study reports these points: How much clinical and demographic metadata was included differed by source and by participant, and the metadata was provided uncurated.

The immunoSEQ Assay, a bias-controlled multiplex PCR, was used to amplify TCRbeta CDR3 regions from genomic DNA. Processing in the source paper ran as follows. The number of nucleated cells in each sample was estimated from the amplification of reference gene primers within the assay. Sequence reads were collapsed and filtered to measure the absolute abundance of every unique TCRbeta CDR3 rearrangement. For each sample, productive Simpson clonality was calculated as the square root of Simpson's diversity index across productive rearrangements. Entries here come from immuneACCESS through TCRdb and include only in-frame sequences with V and J called. Some clones fail to appear in such tables; in the studies checked, an unresolved V gene covers under half of the shortfall, and the cause of the remainder is unknown. Clonal size and the V and J genes are those of that table, whereas D and trimming came from the DNA. In all, the sample holds fewer than 70,000 clones, and 85% to 90% of those were seen once. Approximately 2.7% of the sample comes from the top ten.

Ends trimmed: V by 4 bases, J by 7 bases; bases unmatched to a gene: 4. The germline V gene specifies MDHEN as CDR1 and SYDVKM as CDR2. Taken from cysteine to phenylalanine, the CDR3 has 15 residues. The entry retains the CDR3 DNA only, 45 bases that are in frame from base 1. Remarks on this clone: No antigen is known for it. Base-call qualities are not available, and no considerably larger clone is one nucleotide away.

Each collaborating institution followed its own protocols to collect whole blood in K2EDTA tubes. For TCRbeta analysis, collaborator samples were shipped as frozen whole blood, as isolated PBMCs, or as DNA extracted from either sample type. This receptor chain uses TRBV28 and TRBJ1-6, and 10 junctional nucleotides match TRBD1. This clonotype was sampled from a man aged 45-60 years with acute or convalescent COVID-19. Sequences were obtained from peripheral blood. DNA sequence: TGTGCCAGCAGTTCACGGGGACAGGGGAATTCACCCCTCCACTTT. This translates into CASSSRGQGNSPLHF.